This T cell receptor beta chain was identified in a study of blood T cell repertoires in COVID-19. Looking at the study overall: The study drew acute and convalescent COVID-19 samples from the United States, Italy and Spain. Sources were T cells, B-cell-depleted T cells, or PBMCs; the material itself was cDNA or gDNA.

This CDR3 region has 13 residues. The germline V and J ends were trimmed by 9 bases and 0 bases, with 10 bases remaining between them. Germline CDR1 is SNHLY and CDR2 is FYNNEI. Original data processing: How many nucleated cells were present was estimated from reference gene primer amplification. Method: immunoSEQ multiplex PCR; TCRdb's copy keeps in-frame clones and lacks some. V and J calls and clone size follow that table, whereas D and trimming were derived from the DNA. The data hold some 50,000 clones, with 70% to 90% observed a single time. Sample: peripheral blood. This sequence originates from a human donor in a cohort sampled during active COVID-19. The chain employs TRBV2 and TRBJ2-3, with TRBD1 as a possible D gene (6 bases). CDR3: CASSGESTDTQYF. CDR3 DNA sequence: TGTGCCAGTTCAGGGGAGAGCACAGATACGCAGTATTTT.